Presented here are 18 T cell receptor beta chains from one specimen sequenced in a study of T cell responses to AZD1222 COVID-19 vaccine. Some clones are missing from TCRdb's copy, which holds only in-frame ones; the method was immunoSEQ multiplex PCR. The sample lists about 85,000 clones, 80% to 95% occurring once. The sequences come from peripheral blood, collected 28 days after the second AZD1222 dose. These receptor sequences come from an adult who received the AZD1222 COVID-19 vaccine.

The chain is built from TRBV24-1 and TRBJ2-2, with D perhaps being TRBD1 or TRBD2 (5 bases each). With 9 bases removed from V and 1 base from J, the gap between germline ends came to 11 bases. CDR1 and CDR2 from the germline V gene are KGHDR and SFDVKD. The CDR3 is 14 amino acids. CDR3 sequence (DNA): TGTGCCACCGGGGGTCTGCAGAACACCGGGGAGCTGTTTTTT. Its translation: CATGGLQNTGELFF.

The genes are TRBV24-1 and TRBJ2-1; possible D gene TRBD2, 6 bases. Trimming left V 2 bases short and J 3 bases short, with 13 bases between. The length of the CDR3 is 16 residues. Looked up from germline, CDR1 is KGHDR and CDR2 is SFDVKD. DNA of the CDR3: TGTGCCACCAGTGATTCATGGGGGGAAGTCTACAATGAGCAGTTCTTC. It specifies CATSDSWGEVYNEQFF.

The gene calls are TRBV30 and TRBJ1-1; D remains unclear. This CDR3 has 14 amino acids. The germline gives CDR1 GTSNPN, CDR2 SVGIG (reference sequence). The V end was cut by 0 bases, the J end by 0 bases, with 8 bases between. CDR3 DNA sequence: TGTGCCTGGAGTGTTAGCGGTTTGAACACTGAAGCTTTCTTT. Translated: CAWSVSGLNTEAFF.

This rearrangement joins TRBV19 to TRBJ1-5; D gene ambiguous. Germline assignment: CDR1 LNHDA and CDR2 SQIVND (reference sequence). V was shortened by 3 bases and J by 4 bases, with 4 bases between the two germline ends. This CDR3 comprises 12 residues. CDR3 nucleotides: TGTGCCAGTAGTATTCTGAATCAGCCCCAGCATTTT. Its translation: CASSILNQPQHF.

The rearrangement uses TRBV11-3 and TRBJ2-7; 9 nucleotides match TRBD2. Germline assignment: CDR1 SGHNT and CDR2 YENEEA. Trimming at V came to 1 base and at J to 0 bases, leaving 13 bases not matched to a gene. CDR3 length equals 19 residues. The CDR3 region has the DNA TGTGCCAGCAGCTTAGGCCCCGGGTTAGCGGGAGCTCACTCCTACGAGCAGTACTTC. Amino acids: CASSLGPGLAGAHSYEQYF.

This clone was counted only a few times. V is TRBV29-1 and J is TRBJ2-1, with 8 bases that match TRBD2. Germline-derived CDR1 and CDR2 are SQVTM and ANQGSEA. Trimming took 6 bases from V and 3 from J; bases not matched to a gene: 7. This CDR3 is 14 amino acids long. Written as DNA, the CDR3 is TGCAGCGTCGCCCGTCTAGCGGGCTACAATGAGCAGTTCTTC. It codes for CSVARLAGYNEQFF.

This clone was detected only once. The V call is TRBV5-4, the J call TRBJ2-1; D is unclear. The CDR3 is 13 residues long. Germline V gene data show CDR1 as SGHNT and CDR2 as YYREEE (reference sequence). V lost 1 base and J 10 bases, leaving 12 bases between the germline ends. CDR3 nucleotide sequence: TGTGCCAGCAGCTTGCCCGACCCTAAGGAGCAGTTCTTC. Translating it yields CASSLPDPKEQFF. Variable domain in full (rest from reference TRBV5-4 and TRBJ2-1): ETGVTQSPTHLIKTRGQQVTLRCSSQSGHNTVSWYQQALGQGPQFIFQYYREEENGRGNFPPRFSGLQFPNYSSELNVNALELDDSALYLCASSLPDPKEQFFGPGTRLTVL.

CDR3 in amino acids: CASSKAPQTEKLFF. Here the CDR3 DNA reads TGTGCCAGTAGTAAAGCTCCTCAGACTGAAAAACTGTTTTTT. The chain carries TRBV19 and TRBJ1-4; no clear D. V was cut by 4 bases and J by 7 bases, with 13 bases left in between. The CDR3 length is 14 residues. Germline loops: CDR1 LNHDA, CDR2 SQIVND (reference sequence).

The chain combines TRBV19 with TRBJ1-4; tentatively, D is TRBD1 (6 bases). CDR3 length: 13 residues. Germline CDR1 LNHDA, CDR2 SQIVND (reference sequence). V lost 5 bases to trimming and J lost 8 bases, with 12 bases between them. CDR3 residues: CASSLGGREKLFF. In DNA form, the CDR3 reads TGTGCCAGTAGTCTCGGGGGCCGGGAAAAACTGTTTTTT.

The chain combines TRBV30 with TRBJ2-2, with D unclear. The length of the CDR3 is 13 residues. Germline lookup yields CDR1 GTSNPN and CDR2 SVGIG (reference sequence). V was cut by 4 bases and J by 0 bases, with 6 bases left in between. DNA for the CDR3: TGTGCCTGGATGGCTGCGAACACCGGGGAGCTGTTTTTT. Encoded protein: CAWMAANTGELFF.

V gene TRBV28 combines with J gene TRBJ2-1, with 8 bases identical to TRBD2. Germline CDR1 MDHEN, CDR2 SYDVKM. The V and J ends lost 5 bases and 6 bases, in that order; junction bases with no gene match: 6. The CDR3 spans 14 residues. The CDR3 spells CASSRRGGGNEQFF. CDR3 sequence (DNA): TGTGCCAGCAGTCGACGGGGGGGAGGCAATGAGCAGTTCTTC. Using reference TRBV28 and TRBJ2-1 for the parts outside the CDR3, the full variable domain is DVKVTQSSRYLVKRTGEKVFLECVQDMDHENMFWYRQDPGLGLRLIYFSYDVKMKEKGDIPEGYSVSREKKERFSLILESASTNQTSMYLCASSRRGGGNEQFFGPGTRLTVL.

The gene calls are TRBV4-1 and TRBJ1-2, with a weak D call TRBD1 (5 bases). V was clipped by 2 bases and J by 2 bases, with 12 bases between them. Germline-derived CDR1 and CDR2 are MGHRA and YSYEKL. The CDR3 has 15 amino acids. The CDR3: CASSQTGTSNYGYTF. As DNA, the CDR3 is TGCGCCAGCAGCCAAACCGGGACGTCGAACTATGGCTACACCTTC.

This clone was seen a few times. The gene calls are TRBV29-1 and TRBJ2-1; 13 positions agree with TRBD2. The trim removed 6 bases at V and 3 bases at J, leaving 8 bases unmatched. Germline CDR1 SQVTM, CDR2 ANQGSEA. This CDR3 has 16 residues. The DNA of the CDR3 is TGCAGCGTGGATGGACTAGCGGGAGCGAACTACAATGAGCAGTTCTTC. This codes for CSVDGLAGANYNEQFF.

This rearrangement joins TRBV4-2 to TRBJ2-2; the D gene is possibly TRBD1 (6 bases). V lost 0 bases and J lost 6, with 11 bases in between. Per germline, CDR1 LGHNA and CDR2 YNFKEQ. This CDR3 spans 15 amino acids. CDR3 protein: CASSQDRKGAGELFF. The CDR3 bases are TGTGCCAGCAGCCAAGATCGCAAGGGGGCCGGGGAGCTGTTTTTT.

The CDR3 is CAWNSGSHNEQFF. CDR3 in DNA: TGTGCCTGGAATAGCGGGAGCCACAATGAGCAGTTCTTC. This rearrangement joins TRBV30 to TRBJ2-1; 9 positions agree with TRBD2. Germline values: CDR1 GTSNPN, CDR2 SVGIG (reference sequence). With 4 bases clipped from V and 5 bases from J, the junction kept 3 bases outside the gene matches. The CDR3 runs to 13 residues.

The V call is TRBV5-4, the J call TRBJ2-5; D call uncertain. From germline, CDR1 is SGHNT and CDR2 YYREEE (reference sequence). CDR3 length: 13 residues. V lost 0 bases and J lost 2, with 5 bases in between. CDR3 protein: CASSLAPQETQYF. The CDR3 DNA follows: TGTGCCAGCAGCTTGGCACCGCAAGAGACCCAGTACTTC.

The chain recombines TRBV4-1 with TRBJ2-7; 10 bases align to TRBD2. The CDR3 extends over 15 amino acids. Germline CDR1 reads MGHRA; CDR2 reads YSYEKL. Trimming took 4 bases from V and 7 from J; bases not matched to a gene: 10. The CDR3 loop reads CASSRELAGMSEQYF. DNA for the CDR3: TGCGCCAGCAGCCGAGAACTAGCGGGGATGAGTGAGCAGTACTTC.

The chain carries TRBV3-1 (or the pseudogene TRBV3-2) and TRBJ2-2, with TRBD1 as a possible D gene (5 bases). Germline V gives CDR1 LGHDT, CDR2 YNNKEL (reference sequence). The CDR3 totals 16 residues. V lost 3 bases to trimming and J lost 2 bases, with 13 bases between them. CDR3 residues: CASSQRQMTNTGELFF. The CDR3 DNA follows: TGTGCCAGCAGCCAGCGACAGATGACTAACACCGGGGAGCTGTTTTTT.